This T cell receptor (beta chain) was captured by sequencing in a study of CD8 T cells in Susac syndrome. Random hexamers primed reverse transcription of roughly 0.5 to 1 ug RNA. TCRdb re-derived calls from the immunoSEQ multiplex PCR reads in MiXCR, one entry per CDR3 protein. This table holds some 130,000 distinct CDR3 sequences, roughly 80% found once. Germline V lookup: CDR1 SGHNT, CDR2 YYREEE (reference sequence). This CDR3 has 17 residues. Deletions cut 4 bases from V and 2 bases from J, with 16 bases between. This clonotype has just a few counts. Sequencing was performed on CD8+ T cells from PBMCs. The chain carries TRBV5-4 and TRBJ2-6, with D possibly TRBD2 on 6 matching bases. The source is a human donor with multiple sclerosis. The CDR3 coding sequence is TGTGCCAGCAGCGGACTGCGACGGGAGACTGGGGCCAACGTCCTGACTTTC. It encodes CASSGLRRETGANVLTF.